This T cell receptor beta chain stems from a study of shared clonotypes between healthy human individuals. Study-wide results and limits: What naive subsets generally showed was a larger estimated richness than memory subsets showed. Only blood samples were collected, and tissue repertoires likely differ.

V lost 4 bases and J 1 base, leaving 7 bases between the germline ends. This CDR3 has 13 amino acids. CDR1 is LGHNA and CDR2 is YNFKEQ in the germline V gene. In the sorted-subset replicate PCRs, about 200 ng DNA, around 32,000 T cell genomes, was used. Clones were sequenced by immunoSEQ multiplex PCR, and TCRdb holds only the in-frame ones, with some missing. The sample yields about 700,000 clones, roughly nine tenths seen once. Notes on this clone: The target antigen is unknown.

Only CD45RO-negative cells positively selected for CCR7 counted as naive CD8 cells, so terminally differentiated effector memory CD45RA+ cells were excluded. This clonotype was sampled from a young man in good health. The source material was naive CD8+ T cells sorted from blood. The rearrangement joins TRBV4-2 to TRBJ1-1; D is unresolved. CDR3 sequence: CASSLDGNTEAFF. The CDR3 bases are TGTGCCAGCAGCCTCGACGGGAACACTGAAGCTTTCTTT.